This is a list of T cell receptor beta chains from one sample in a study of shared clonotypes between healthy human individuals. Here immunoSEQ multiplex PCR was the method, and the copy in TCRdb shows in-frame clones only, minus some. The table shows around 1,900,000 clones, with roughly 93% occurring only once. Material for sequencing was naive CD8+ T cells from PBMCs. Receptors were obtained from a man aged 18 to 35 in good health. Some clones in this sample may be carry-over from other donors' samples. Both conserved end residues are part of each CDR3. The D gene is left open where the match is weak. The size of a clone is reported for some rows only, either as once, few or many, or as a class for expanded clones.

cdr3_length,j_call,d_call,v_call,clone_size,cdr3_nt,cdr3_aa
14,TRBJ2-7,TRBD2,TRBV7-9,.,TGTGCCAGCAGCGCCGGGACTAGCGGGACAGAGCAGTACTTC,CASSAGTSGTEQYF
15,TRBJ2-7,TRBD1,TRBV7-9,.,TGTGCCAGCAGCTATGCGGGACAGGGACTTAACGAGCAGTACTTC,CASSYAGQGLNEQYF
14,TRBJ2-7,.,TRBV6-5,.,TGTGCCAGCAGTCCCCGGGACAACCACTACGAGCAGTACTTC,CASSPRDNHYEQYF
16,TRBJ1-1,TRBD1,TRBV27,.,TGTGCCAGCAGCCTACAGGAGGACAGGGTTGGCACTGAAGCTTTCTTT,CASSLQEDRVGTEAFF
13,TRBJ1-2,.,TRBV7-2,.,TGTGCCAGCAGCCCCTACGGGACTCCTGGCTACACCTTC,CASSPYGTPGYTF
15,TRBJ2-7,TRBD2,TRBV7-3,.,TGTGCCAGCAGCTGGACACCTAGCGGGAACTACGAGCAGTACTTC,CASSWTPSGNYEQYF
15,TRBJ2-7,TRBD2,TRBV11-2,.,TGTGCCAGCAGCGACAAGGTACTAGCGAGAATTGCGCAGTACTTC,CASSDKVLARIAQYF
14,TRBJ2-7,TRBD2,TRBV27,.,TGTGCCAGCAGTCCCGGGACTAGCGGCAGAGGGCAGTACTTC,CASSPGTSGRGQYF
15,TRBJ2-3,TRBD2,TRBV9,.,TGTGCCAGCAGCGATAGCGGGAGGTTCACAGATACGCAGTATTTT,CASSDSGRFTDTQYF
14,TRBJ2-1,TRBD2,TRBV19,.,TGTGCCAGTAGTATTCCGACTAGCGGAAGCCATACGTTCTTC,CASSIPTSGSHTFF
16,TRBJ2-5,TRBD1,TRBV9,.,TGTGCCAGCAGCCCAGACGGGACAGGGGTTCAAGAGACCCAGTACTTC,CASSPDGTGVQETQYF
16,TRBJ1-4,.,TRBV28,.,TGTGCCAGCAGCCCCAGGGCCCTCCCTCTTAATGAAAAACTGTTTTTT,CASSPRALPLNEKLFF
13,TRBJ2-5,TRBD1,TRBV18,once,TGTGCCAGCTCCGGACAGGGGGAAGAGACCCAGTACTTC,CASSGQGEETQYF
13,TRBJ1-2,TRBD1,TRBV9,.,TGTGCCAGCAGCATCGGACAGGGGGACGGCTACACCTTC,CASSIGQGDGYTF
16,TRBJ2-2,TRBD2,TRBV9,.,TGTGCCAGCAGCGCGGGACTAGCGGGAGGTGAAGGGGAGCTGTTTTTT,CASSAGLAGGEGELFF
15,TRBJ1-2,.,TRBV19,.,TGTGCCAGTAGTTCCCGGGGGACGGGGGCGGACGGCTACACCTTC,CASSSRGTGADGYTF
16,TRBJ1-2,.,TRBV27,.,TGTGCCAGCAGTTCGGGACCGAGCTTAGCTAACTATGGCTACACCTTC,CASSSGPSLANYGYTF
15,TRBJ1-2,TRBD1,TRBV4-3,.,TGCGCCAGCAGCCAAATCGACAGGGAAGCCTATGGCTACACCTTC,CASSQIDREAYGYTF
15,TRBJ2-3,TRBD2,TRBV9,.,TGTGCCAGCAGCGGACCGACTAGCGCCACAGATACGCAGTATTTT,CASSGPTSATDTQYF
13,TRBJ2-5,.,TRBV4-3,.,TGCGCCAGCAGCCTTGACACTGAAGAGACCCAGTACTTC,CASSLDTEETQYF
14,TRBJ2-3,TRBD2,TRBV7-9,.,TGTGCCAGCAGCTTAGTAGCGGGTCAAGATACGCAGTATTTT,CASSLVAGQDTQYF
15,TRBJ1-4,TRBD1,TRBV27,.,TGTGCCAGCAGTCCTGGACAGGGGGCGCCTGAAAAACTGTTTTTT,CASSPGQGAPEKLFF
15,TRBJ1-1,.,TRBV5-1,.,TGCGCCAGCAAGAATCGATGGGGGGTGAACACTGAAGCTTTCTTT,CASKNRWGVNTEAFF
13,TRBJ2-7,.,TRBV5-5,.,TGTGCCAGCAGCTTGGGCAGGGTGGTCGAGCAGTACTTC,CASSLGRVVEQYF
16,TRBJ1-5,.,TRBV19,.,TGTGCCAGTAGTAGGGGGCACAGAGAACTCAATCAGCCCCAGCATTTT,CASSRGHRELNQPQHF
14,TRBJ1-2,TRBD1,TRBV4-3,once,TGCGCCAGCAGCCGCAGACAGGGACACTATGGCTACACCTTC,CASSRRQGHYGYTF
16,TRBJ2-3,TRBD2,TRBV9,.,TGTGCCAGCAGCAAGAATCTAGCGGATGGCACAGATACGCAGTATTTT,CASSKNLADGTDTQYF
16,TRBJ2-7,.,TRBV9,once,TGTGCCAGCAGCGTGTACTTGGGGGCTACTCCCTACGAGCAGTACTTC,CASSVYLGATPYEQYF
17,TRBJ2-6,.,TRBV4-1,.,TGCGCCAGCAGCCAAACCGGGCTCCGGAAGGGGGCCAACGTCCTGACTTTC,CASSQTGLRKGANVLTF
16,TRBJ1-2,TRBD1,TRBV19,.,TGTGCCAGCAGGATTTCGGGACAGGGGTTGGACTATGGCTACACCTTC,CASRISGQGLDYGYTF
14,TRBJ2-7,TRBD2,TRBV28,.,TGTGCCAGCGGACTAGCGGGAGGGGGGGACGAGCAGTACTTC,CASGLAGGGDEQYF
15,TRBJ2-5,.,TRBV28,.,TGTGCCAGCAGTTTCCCCTTAGATATTCAAGAGACCCAGTACTTC,CASSFPLDIQETQYF
13,TRBJ2-7,.,TRBV9,.,TGTGCCAGCAGCGTGGCTACTTACGGGGAGCAGTACTTC,CASSVATYGEQYF
14,TRBJ1-4,.,TRBV7-8,.,TGTGCCAGCAGCCGTGGGGTTAGGGATGAAAAACTGTTTTTT,CASSRGVRDEKLFF
15,TRBJ1-2,TRBD1,TRBV11-2,.,TGTGCCAGCAGCTCCCGGGACAGGGAAGGCTATGGCTACACCTTC,CASSSRDREGYGYTF
14,TRBJ2-7,.,TRBV6-5,.,TGTGCCAGCAGTTACCTACAGAGTTCCTACGAGCAGTACTTC,CASSYLQSSYEQYF
19,TRBJ2-5,.,TRBV28,.,TGTGCCAGCAGTCTCCCTCTCCCTGGCGGGCCAGAGGGTCAAGAGACCCAGTACTTC,CASSLPLPGGPEGQETQYF
16,TRBJ2-7,TRBD2,TRBV27,.,TGTGCCAGCAGTTTCTTGCGGAGGACTAGCGGATACGAGCAGTACTTC,CASSFLRRTSGYEQYF
17,TRBJ1-2,.,TRBV4-2,.,TGTGCCAGCAGCCAGCCTTATGTAGGGACGGGGACCTATGGCTACACCTTC,CASSQPYVGTGTYGYTF
15,TRBJ1-2,TRBD1,TRBV4-1,.,TGCGCCAGCAGCCAAAACGACAGGGGAGTCTATGGCTACACCTTC,CASSQNDRGVYGYTF
16,TRBJ2-7,.,TRBV6-1,.,TGTGCCAGCAGTGAAACCACCTGGGACCTGACCTACGAGCAGTACTTC,CASSETTWDLTYEQYF
18,TRBJ1-2,TRBD1,TRBV29-1,.,TGCAGCGTTGATGTGGCAGGGGGTCTCGGAAAGCCTTTGTACGGCTACACCTTC,CSVDVAGGLGKPLYGYTF
15,TRBJ2-1,.,TRBV2,.,TGTGCCAGCAGGACTGAACCAAGCTCCTACAATGAGCAGTTCTTC,CASRTEPSSYNEQFF
13,TRBJ2-7,.,TRBV29-1,.,TGCAGCGTATGGGACGGGACCTCCTACGAGCAGTACTTC,CSVWDGTSYEQYF
13,TRBJ2-7,.,TRBV27,.,TGTGCCAGCAGTTTGGTGAATGGGTACGAGCAGTACTTC,CASSLVNGYEQYF
13,TRBJ1-2,.,TRBV28,.,TGTGCCAGCAGTTTTGCGGGAAACTATGGCTACACCTTC,CASSFAGNYGYTF
15,TRBJ1-1,TRBD1,TRBV5-1,.,TGCGCCAGCAGCTTGGGGACAGGTTGGAACACTGAAGCTTTCTTT,CASSLGTGWNTEAFF
14,TRBJ2-2,.,TRBV19,.,TGTGCCAGTAGTATGGGGGCGGGTACCGGGGAGCTGTTTTTT,CASSMGAGTGELFF
17,TRBJ2-2,TRBD1,TRBV5-4,.,TGTGCCAGCAGCTGGGGACAGGGGGCGTTTGGTACCGGGGAGCTGTTTTTT,CASSWGQGAFGTGELFF
11,TRBJ1-2,TRBD1,TRBV19,.,TGTGCCAGTAGGGGAGACAGGGTTGACACCTTC,CASRGDRVDTF
14,TRBJ2-7,TRBD2,TRBV27,.,TGTGCCAGCAGTTTATTTGCGGGGGCCTACGAGCAGTACTTC,CASSLFAGAYEQYF
14,TRBJ2-7,.,TRBV27,.,TGTGCCAGCAGTATTGGAGGGCCCGCCTCGGAGCAGTACTTC,CASSIGGPASEQYF
15,TRBJ2-7,TRBD1,TRBV6-5,.,TGTGCCATCAGTCCCTCGACAGGGGCCTCCTTCGAGCAGTACTTC,CAISPSTGASFEQYF
15,TRBJ2-1,TRBD2,TRBV4-1,.,TGCGCCAGCAGCCAACCAGCGGGAGTGCACAATGAGCAGTTCTTC,CASSQPAGVHNEQFF
16,TRBJ2-1,.,TRBV6-5,.,TGTGCCAGCAGTTACCATATCGCTTCACCTGAGAATGAGCAGTTCTTC,CASSYHIASPENEQFF
16,TRBJ2-7,.,TRBV7-8,.,TGTGCCAGCAGCCCCAGTGGTCAGGGGGGACCCTACGAGCAGTACTTC,CASSPSGQGGPYEQYF
13,TRBJ1-1,.,TRBV5-6,.,TGTGCCAGCAGCTTTGGTTCGGGGGCTGAAGCTTTCTTT,CASSFGSGAEAFF
16,TRBJ2-7,.,TRBV27,.,TGTGCCAGCAGTTTAGAAGCGTTCGGGCAGGGCGGCGAGCAGTACTTC,CASSLEAFGQGGEQYF